A selection of T cell receptor beta chains follows, all from one sample in a study of blood T cell repertoires in COVID-19. The method was immunoSEQ multiplex PCR; TCRdb's version includes in-frame clones alone and lacks a portion of them. The table shows 400,000 to 500,000 clones, with about 88% occurring only once. Sequencing input: PBMCs or T cells enriched from blood (not recorded which). The receptors derive from a woman under 30 who had been exposed to COVID-19. Both conserved end residues are part of each CDR3. Each record gives: CDR3 DNA, CDR3 protein, J gene, V gene, clone size, D gene. D genes are given only for firm matches. Rows may omit the clone size; those that give it use once, few, many or a size class.

cdr3_nt: TGTGCCAGTGGGAAGGGAGTGGCCGGGAAACAGGGCCCGGATTCCGGAGCTTTCTTT
cdr3_aa: CASGKGVAGKQGPDSGAFF
j_call: TRBJ1-1
v_call: TRBV2
clone_size: .
d_call: .

cdr3_nt: TGTGCCAGCAGCTTAGACCCAAGACTAGCGGGAGCTTGGAATGAGCAGTTCTTC
cdr3_aa: CASSLDPRLAGAWNEQFF
j_call: TRBJ2-1
v_call: TRBV7-2
clone_size: few
d_call: TRBD2

cdr3_nt: TGCAGCGTTGGTTCAGGGAATCAGCCCCAGCATTTT
cdr3_aa: CSVGSGNQPQHF
j_call: TRBJ1-5
v_call: TRBV29-1
clone_size: .
d_call: .

cdr3_nt: TGTGCCAGCAGGCGGGACAGAGACACTGAAGCTTTCTTT
cdr3_aa: CASRRDRDTEAFF
j_call: TRBJ1-1
v_call: TRBV21-1
clone_size: .
d_call: .

cdr3_nt: TGTGCCAGCAGAAGAGACAGGGACGGTTTTCAGCCCCAGCATTTT
cdr3_aa: CASRRDRDGFQPQHF
j_call: TRBJ1-5
v_call: TRBV28
clone_size: many
d_call: TRBD1

cdr3_nt: TGCGCCAGCAGCCAAGTCCGGACAGTCACCGGGGAGCTGTTTTTT
cdr3_aa: CASSQVRTVTGELFF
j_call: TRBJ2-2
v_call: TRBV4-3
clone_size: .
d_call: .

cdr3_nt: TGTGCCAGCAGCTTGGGTATGGGAGATGAGCAGTTCTTC
cdr3_aa: CASSLGMGDEQFF
j_call: TRBJ2-1
v_call: TRBV7-6
clone_size: .
d_call: .

cdr3_nt: TGTGCCAGCAGCCCGAGCGGGGGGGCCTACAATGAGCAGTTCTTC
cdr3_aa: CASSPSGGAYNEQFF
j_call: TRBJ2-1
v_call: TRBV9
clone_size: .
d_call: TRBD2

cdr3_nt: TGTGCCAGCAGCCCTGACTTCCGGGACAGAATACAAGAGACCCAGTACTTC
cdr3_aa: CASSPDFRDRIQETQYF
j_call: TRBJ2-5
v_call: TRBV11-3
clone_size: once
d_call: TRBD1

cdr3_nt: TGTGCCAGCAGCCCCACAGGGGGCAGAACAGATACGCAGTATTTT
cdr3_aa: CASSPTGGRTDTQYF
j_call: TRBJ2-3
v_call: TRBV7-9
clone_size: .
d_call: TRBD1

cdr3_nt: TGTGCCAGCAGCTTAGGGACAGGGTCGACTAATGAAAAACTGTTTTTT
cdr3_aa: CASSLGTGSTNEKLFF
j_call: TRBJ1-4
v_call: TRBV7-9
clone_size: few
d_call: TRBD1

cdr3_nt: TGTGCCAGCAGTGACTCGATTGGGAGAGATACGCAGTATTTT
cdr3_aa: CASSDSIGRDTQYF
j_call: TRBJ2-3
v_call: TRBV6-4
clone_size: .
d_call: .

cdr3_nt: TGTGCCAGCAGACCCACGGACAGGGCAAGGGAAAAACTGTTTTTT
cdr3_aa: CASRPTDRAREKLFF
j_call: TRBJ1-4
v_call: TRBV6-5
clone_size: few
d_call: TRBD1

cdr3_nt: TGTGCCAGCAGTTTATCCGAGTTGGGGGGGACAGGGAACTCCTACGAGCAGTACTTC
cdr3_aa: CASSLSELGGTGNSYEQYF
j_call: TRBJ2-7
v_call: TRBV27
clone_size: .
d_call: TRBD1

cdr3_nt: TGCAGCGTTGAAACCCGGGGGGCTAACTATGGCTACACCTTC
cdr3_aa: CSVETRGANYGYTF
j_call: TRBJ1-2
v_call: TRBV29-1
clone_size: .
d_call: .

cdr3_nt: TGTGCCAGCAGCTTGACTAGCGGGGAATACAATGAGCAGTTCTTC
cdr3_aa: CASSLTSGEYNEQFF
j_call: TRBJ2-1
v_call: TRBV7-9
clone_size: .
d_call: TRBD2